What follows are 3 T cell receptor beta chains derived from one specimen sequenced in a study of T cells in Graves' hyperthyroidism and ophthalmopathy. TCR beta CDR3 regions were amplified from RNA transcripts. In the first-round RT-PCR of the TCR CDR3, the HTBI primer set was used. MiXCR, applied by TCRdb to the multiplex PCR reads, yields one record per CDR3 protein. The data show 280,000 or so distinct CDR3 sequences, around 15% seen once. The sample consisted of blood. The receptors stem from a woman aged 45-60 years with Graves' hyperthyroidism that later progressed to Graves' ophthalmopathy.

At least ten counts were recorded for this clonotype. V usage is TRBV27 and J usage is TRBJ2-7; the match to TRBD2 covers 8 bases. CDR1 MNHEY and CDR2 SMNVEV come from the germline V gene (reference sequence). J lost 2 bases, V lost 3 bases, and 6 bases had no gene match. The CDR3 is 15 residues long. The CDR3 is CASSFGLAGTYEQYF. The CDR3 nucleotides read TGTGCCAGCAGTTTTGGGCTAGCGGGTACCTACGAGCAGTACTTC.

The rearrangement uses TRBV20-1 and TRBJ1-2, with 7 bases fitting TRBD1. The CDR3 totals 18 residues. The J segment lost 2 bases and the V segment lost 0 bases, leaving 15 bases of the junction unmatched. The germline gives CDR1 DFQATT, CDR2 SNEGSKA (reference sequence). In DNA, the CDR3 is TGCAGTGCTAGAGATACCCGCAATCCGACAGGGTGGAACTATGGCTACACCTTC. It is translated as CSARDTRNPTGWNYGYTF.

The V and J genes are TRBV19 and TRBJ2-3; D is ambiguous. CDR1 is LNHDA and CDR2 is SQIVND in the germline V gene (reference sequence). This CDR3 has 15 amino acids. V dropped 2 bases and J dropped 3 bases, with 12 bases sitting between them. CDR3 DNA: TGTGCCAGTAGTATAAAGGCTAGTCGGACAGATACGCAGTATTTT. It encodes CASSIKASRTDTQYF.